This T cell receptor beta chain emerged from a study of cytomegalovirus exposure and HLA in healthy donors. Study-level points and caveats: Roughly uniform depth of sequencing across donors was assumed in presence/absence analyses.

The PCR employed 60 Vbeta primers together with 13 Jbeta primers. Clones were read by immunoSEQ multiplex PCR, and TCRdb kept only the in-frame ones, dropping some. The sample totals about 160,000 clones; its top ten clones hold 1% to 1.5%. CDR1 is MNHEY, CDR2 SVGAGI, per germline. V shed 5 bases and J shed 7 bases, with 15 bases lying between them. The CDR3 consists of 15 residues. Worth noting for this clone: The antigen is undetermined.

Healthy bone marrow donors made up the cohort. This sequence was found in an older woman in good health and CMV-seronegative. Sequencing was carried out using PBMCs. This chain joins TRBV6-5 and TRBJ1-6, with D perhaps matching TRBD1 (6 bases). The CDR3 bases are TGTGCCAGCAGTCCTCCAGCGGGGGCGAATTCACCCCTCCACTTT. Protein product: CASSPPAGANSPLHF.